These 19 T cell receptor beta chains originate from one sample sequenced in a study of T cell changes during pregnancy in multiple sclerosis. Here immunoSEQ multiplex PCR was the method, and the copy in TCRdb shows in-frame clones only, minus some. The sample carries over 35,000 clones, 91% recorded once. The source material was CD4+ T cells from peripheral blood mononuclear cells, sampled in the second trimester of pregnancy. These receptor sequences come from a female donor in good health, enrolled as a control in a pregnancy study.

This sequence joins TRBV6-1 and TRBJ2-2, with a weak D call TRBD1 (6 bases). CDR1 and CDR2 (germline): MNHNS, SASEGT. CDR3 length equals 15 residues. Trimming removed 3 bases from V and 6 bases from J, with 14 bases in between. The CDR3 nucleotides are TGTGCCAGCAGTGACCGCTGGTCAGGGGCCGGGGAGCTGTTTTTT. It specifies CASSDRWSGAGELFF.

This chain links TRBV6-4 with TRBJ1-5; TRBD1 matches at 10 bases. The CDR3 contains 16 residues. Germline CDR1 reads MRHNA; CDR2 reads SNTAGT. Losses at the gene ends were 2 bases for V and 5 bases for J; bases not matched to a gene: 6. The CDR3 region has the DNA TGTGCCAGCAGTGACCCGTGGGGACAGGGGCATCAGCCCCAGCATTTT. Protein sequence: CASSDPWGQGHQPQHF.

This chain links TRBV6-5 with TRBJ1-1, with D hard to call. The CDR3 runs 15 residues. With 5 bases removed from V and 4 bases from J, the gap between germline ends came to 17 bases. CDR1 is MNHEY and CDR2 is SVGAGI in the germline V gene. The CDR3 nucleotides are TGTGCCAGCAGTCCCATTGGCAGGTCCCGCACTGAAGCTTTCTTT. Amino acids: CASSPIGRSRTEAFF.

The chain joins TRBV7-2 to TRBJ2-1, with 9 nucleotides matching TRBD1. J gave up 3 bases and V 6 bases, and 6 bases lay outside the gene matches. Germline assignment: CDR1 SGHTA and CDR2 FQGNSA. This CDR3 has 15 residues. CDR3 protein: CASSSGTGLYNEQFF. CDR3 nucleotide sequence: TGTGCCAGCAGTTCCGGGACAGGGCTCTACAATGAGCAGTTCTTC.

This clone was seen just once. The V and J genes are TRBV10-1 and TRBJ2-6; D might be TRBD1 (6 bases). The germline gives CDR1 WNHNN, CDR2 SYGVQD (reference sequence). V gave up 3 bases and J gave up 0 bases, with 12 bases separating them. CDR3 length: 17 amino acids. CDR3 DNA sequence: TGCGCCAGCAGTGACGTGACAGGCCCCTCTGGGGCCAACGTCCTGACTTTC. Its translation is CASSDVTGPSGANVLTF.

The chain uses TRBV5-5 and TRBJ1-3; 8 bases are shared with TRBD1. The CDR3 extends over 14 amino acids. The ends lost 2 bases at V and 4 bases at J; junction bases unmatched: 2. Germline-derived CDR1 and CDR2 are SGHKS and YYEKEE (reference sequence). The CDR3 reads CASSFPGGGNTIYF. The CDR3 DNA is TGTGCCAGCAGCTTCCCAGGGGGCGGAAACACCATATATTTT.

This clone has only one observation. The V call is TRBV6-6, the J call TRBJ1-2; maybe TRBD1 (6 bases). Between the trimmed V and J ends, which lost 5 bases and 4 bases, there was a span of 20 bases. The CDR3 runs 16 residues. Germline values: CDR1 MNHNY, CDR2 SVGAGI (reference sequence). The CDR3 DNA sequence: TGTGCCAGCAGTCGCCCCATTCAGGGGCCAAGCTATGGCTACACCTTC. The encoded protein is CASSRPIQGPSYGYTF.

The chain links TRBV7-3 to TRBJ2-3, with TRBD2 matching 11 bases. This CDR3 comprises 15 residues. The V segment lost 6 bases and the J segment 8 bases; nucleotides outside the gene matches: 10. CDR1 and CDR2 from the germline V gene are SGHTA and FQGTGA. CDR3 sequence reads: CASSSGTSGYGTQYF. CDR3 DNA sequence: TGTGCCAGCAGTTCAGGGACTAGCGGATATGGTACGCAGTATTTT.

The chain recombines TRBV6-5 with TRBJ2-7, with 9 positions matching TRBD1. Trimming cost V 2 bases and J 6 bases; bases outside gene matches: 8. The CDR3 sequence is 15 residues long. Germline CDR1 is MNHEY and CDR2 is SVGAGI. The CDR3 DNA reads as TGTGCCAGCAGTTACCCCCAACAGGGGGCCGGCGAGCAGTACTTC. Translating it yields CASSYPQQGAGEQYF.

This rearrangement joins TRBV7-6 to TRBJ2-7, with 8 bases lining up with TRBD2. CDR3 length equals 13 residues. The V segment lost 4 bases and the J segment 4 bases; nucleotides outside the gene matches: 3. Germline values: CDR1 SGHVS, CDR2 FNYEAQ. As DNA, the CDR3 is TGTGCCAGCAGCTCAGGACTAGCTTACGAGCAGTACTTC. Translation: CASSSGLAYEQYF.

CDR3 sequence: CASRDRQYRAGELFF. The CDR3 DNA is TGTGCCAGCAGAGACCGCCAGTACAGGGCCGGGGAGCTGTTTTTT. V is TRBV6-1 and J is TRBJ2-2; TRBD1 might be the D (6 bases). The CDR3 totals 15 residues. Germline V gene sequence: CDR1 MNHNS, CDR2 SASEGT. Trimming took 6 bases from V and 6 from J, leaving 17 bases between them.

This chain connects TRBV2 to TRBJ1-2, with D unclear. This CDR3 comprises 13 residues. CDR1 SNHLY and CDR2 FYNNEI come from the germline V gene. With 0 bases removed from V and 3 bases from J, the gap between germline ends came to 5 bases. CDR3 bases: TGTGCCAGCAGTGAAGCGGGAGACTATGGCTACACCTTC. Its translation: CASSEAGDYGYTF.

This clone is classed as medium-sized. The CDR3 coding sequence is TGTGCCAGCAGTGAGGGCAATCAGCCCCAGCATTTT. Amino acid sequence: CASSEGNQPQHF. This chain connects TRBV28 to TRBJ1-5; no reliable D call. V dropped 5 bases and J dropped 2 bases, with 4 bases sitting between them. The germline gives CDR1 MDHEN, CDR2 SYDVKM. CDR3 length equals 12 residues.

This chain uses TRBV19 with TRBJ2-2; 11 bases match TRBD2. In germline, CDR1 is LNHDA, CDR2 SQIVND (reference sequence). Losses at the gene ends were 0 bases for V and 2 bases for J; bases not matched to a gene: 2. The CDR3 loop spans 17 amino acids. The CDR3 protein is CASSIDSGGANTGELFF. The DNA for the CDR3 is TGTGCCAGTAGTATAGATAGCGGGGGGGCTAACACCGGGGAGCTGTTTTTT.

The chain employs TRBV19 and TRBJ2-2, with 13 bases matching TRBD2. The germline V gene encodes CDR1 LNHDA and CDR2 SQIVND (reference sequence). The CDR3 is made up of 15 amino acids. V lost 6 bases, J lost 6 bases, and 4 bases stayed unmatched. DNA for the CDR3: TGTGCCAGTAGCCAACTAGCGGGAGGGGCCGGGGAGCTGTTTTTT. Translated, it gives CASSQLAGGAGELFF.

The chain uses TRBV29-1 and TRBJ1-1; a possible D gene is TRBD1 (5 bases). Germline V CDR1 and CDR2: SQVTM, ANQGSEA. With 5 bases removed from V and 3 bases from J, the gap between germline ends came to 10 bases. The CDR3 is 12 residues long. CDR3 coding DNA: TGCAGCGTTCACGACAGTTACACTGAAGCTTTCTTT. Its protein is CSVHDSYTEAFF. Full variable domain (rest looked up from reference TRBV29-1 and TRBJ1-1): SAVISQKPSRDICQRGTSLTIQCQVDSQVTMMFWYRQQPGQSLTLIATANQGSEATYESGFVIDKFPISRPNLTFSTLTVSNMSPEDSSIYLCSVHDSYTEAFFGQGTRLTVV.

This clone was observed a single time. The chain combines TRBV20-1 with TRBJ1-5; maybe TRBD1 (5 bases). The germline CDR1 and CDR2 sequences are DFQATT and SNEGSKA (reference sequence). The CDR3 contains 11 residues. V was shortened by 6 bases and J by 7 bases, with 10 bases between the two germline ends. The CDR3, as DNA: TGCAGTGCCCGCGGGGACCAGCCCCAGCATTTT. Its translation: CSARGDQPQHF.

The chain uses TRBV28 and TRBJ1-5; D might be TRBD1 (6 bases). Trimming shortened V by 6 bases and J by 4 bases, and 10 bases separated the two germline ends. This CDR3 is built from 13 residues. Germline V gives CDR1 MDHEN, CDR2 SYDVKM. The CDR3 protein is CASSVQGNQPQHF. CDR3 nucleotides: TGTGCCAGCAGCGTCCAGGGGAATCAGCCCCAGCATTTT.

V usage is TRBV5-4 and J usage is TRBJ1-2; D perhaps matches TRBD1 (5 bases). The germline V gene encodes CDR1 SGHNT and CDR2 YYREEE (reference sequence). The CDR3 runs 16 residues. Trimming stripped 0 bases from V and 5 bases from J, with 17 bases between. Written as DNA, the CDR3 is TGTGCCAGCAGCTTGGGGGCGGGGGAAGGGCTATATGGCTACACCTTC. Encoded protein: CASSLGAGEGLYGYTF. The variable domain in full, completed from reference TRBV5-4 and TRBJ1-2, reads ETGVTQSPTHLIKTRGQQVTLRCSSQSGHNTVSWYQQALGQGPQFIFQYYREEENGRGNFPPRFSGLQFPNYSSELNVNALELDDSALYLCASSLGAGEGLYGYTFGSGTRLTVV.